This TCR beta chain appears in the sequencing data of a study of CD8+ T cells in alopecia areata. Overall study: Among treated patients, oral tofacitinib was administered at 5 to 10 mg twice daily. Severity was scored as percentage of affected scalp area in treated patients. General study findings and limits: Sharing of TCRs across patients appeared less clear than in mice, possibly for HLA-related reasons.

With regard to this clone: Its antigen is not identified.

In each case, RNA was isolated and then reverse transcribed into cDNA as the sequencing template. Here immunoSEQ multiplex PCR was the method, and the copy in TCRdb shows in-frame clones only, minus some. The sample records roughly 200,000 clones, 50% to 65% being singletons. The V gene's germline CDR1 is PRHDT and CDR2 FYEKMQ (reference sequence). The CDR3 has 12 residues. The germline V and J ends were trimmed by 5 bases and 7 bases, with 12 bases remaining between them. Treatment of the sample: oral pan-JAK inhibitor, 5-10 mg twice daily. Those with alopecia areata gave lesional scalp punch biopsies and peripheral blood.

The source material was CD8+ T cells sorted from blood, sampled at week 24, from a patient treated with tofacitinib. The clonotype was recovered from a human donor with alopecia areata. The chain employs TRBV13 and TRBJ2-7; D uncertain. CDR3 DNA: TGTGCCAGCAGCCCCGCCTCTAGAGAGCAGTACTTC. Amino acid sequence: CASSPASREQYF.